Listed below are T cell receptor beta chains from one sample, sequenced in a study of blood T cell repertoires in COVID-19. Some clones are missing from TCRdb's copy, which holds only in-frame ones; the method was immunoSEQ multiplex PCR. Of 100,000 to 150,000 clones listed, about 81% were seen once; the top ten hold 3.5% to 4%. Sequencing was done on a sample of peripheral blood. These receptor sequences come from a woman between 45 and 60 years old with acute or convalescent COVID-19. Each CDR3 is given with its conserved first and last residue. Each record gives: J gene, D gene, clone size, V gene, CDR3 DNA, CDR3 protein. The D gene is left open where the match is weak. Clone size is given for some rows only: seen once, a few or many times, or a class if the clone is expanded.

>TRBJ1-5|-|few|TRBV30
TGTGCCTGGACACTCAAGGGGAATCAGCCCCAGCATTTT
CAWTLKGNQPQHF
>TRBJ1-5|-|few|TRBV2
TGTGCCAGCAATCTACAGAACTATCAGCCCCAGCATTTT
CASNLQNYQPQHF
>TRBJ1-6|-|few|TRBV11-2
TGTGCCAGCAGCTTAGACCCTAGCCCTTACTCACCCCTCCACTTT
CASSLDPSPYSPLHF
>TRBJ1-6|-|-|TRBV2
TGTGCCAGCAGTGAAACAGCTAGCAATTCACCCCTCCACTTT
CASSETASNSPLHF
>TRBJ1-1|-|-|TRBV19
TGTGCCAGTAGTGACCGGGACTATAAAGCTTTCTTT
CASSDRDYKAFF
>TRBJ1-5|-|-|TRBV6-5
TGTGCCAGTGGGGGACATTTTGATCAGCCCCAGCATTTT
CASGGHFDQPQHF
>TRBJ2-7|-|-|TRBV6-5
TGTGCCAGCAGTTACCGCCGGGGCTACGAGCAGTACTTC
CASSYRRGYEQYF
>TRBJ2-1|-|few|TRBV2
TGTGCCAGCAGTGATCAGGTTACGAATTACAATGAGCAGTTCTTC
CASSDQVTNYNEQFF
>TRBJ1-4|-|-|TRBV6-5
TGTGCCAGCAACGGCGGGAAGAATGAAAAACTGTTTTTT
CASNGGKNEKLFF
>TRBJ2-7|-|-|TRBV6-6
TGTGCCAGCAGTTACGGGCTAGCCTCCTACGAGCAGTACTTC
CASSYGLASYEQYF
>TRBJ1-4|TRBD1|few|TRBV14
TGTGCCAGCAGCCGCGGACAGGGAAGTGAAAAACTGTTTTTT
CASSRGQGSEKLFF
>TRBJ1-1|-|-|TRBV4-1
TGCGCCAGCAGCCAAGATCTGGAGATTGGCGCTGAAGCTTTCTTT
CASSQDLEIGAEAFF
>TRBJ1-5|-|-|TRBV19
TGTGCCAGTAGTGGCCCGGGCGGGCAGCCCCAGCATTTT
CASSGPGGQPQHF